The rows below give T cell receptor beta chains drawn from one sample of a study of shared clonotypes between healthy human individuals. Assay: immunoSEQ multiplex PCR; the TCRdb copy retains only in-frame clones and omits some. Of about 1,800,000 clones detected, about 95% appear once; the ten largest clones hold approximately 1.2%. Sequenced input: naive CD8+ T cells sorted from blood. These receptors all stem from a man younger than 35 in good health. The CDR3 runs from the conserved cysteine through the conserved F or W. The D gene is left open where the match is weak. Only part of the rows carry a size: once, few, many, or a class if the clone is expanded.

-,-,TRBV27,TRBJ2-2,CASASLLGTGELFF,TGTGCCAGCGCGTCTCTATTGGGTACCGGGGAGCTGTTTTTT
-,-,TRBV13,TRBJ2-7,CASAPGTDFYEQYF,TGTGCCAGCGCACCCGGAACGGATTTCTACGAGCAGTACTTC
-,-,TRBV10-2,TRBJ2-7,CASRGSSSYEQYF,TGCGCCAGCAGAGGGTCCAGCTCCTACGAGCAGTACTTC
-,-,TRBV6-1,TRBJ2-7,CASSVIEASPSYEQYF,TGTGCCAGCAGTGTGATTGAGGCCTCCCCTTCTTACGAGCAGTACTTC
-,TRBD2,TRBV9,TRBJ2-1,CASSLGGANNEQFF,TGTGCCAGCAGCCTCGGGGGGGCCAATAATGAGCAGTTCTTC
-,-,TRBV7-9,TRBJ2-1,CASRNDRQTDYNEQFF,TGTGCCAGCAGGAACGATAGACAGACCGACTACAATGAGCAGTTCTTC
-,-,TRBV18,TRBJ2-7,CASSPEGGGSPSYEQYF,TGTGCCAGCTCACCAGAAGGGGGCGGGAGCCCTTCCTACGAGCAGTACTTC
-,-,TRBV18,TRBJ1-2,CASSPTFGEVGRGYTF,TGTGCCAGCTCACCAACTTTCGGGGAAGTAGGAAGGGGCTACACCTTC
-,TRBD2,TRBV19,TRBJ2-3,CASSNGLAGVTDTQYF,TGTGCCAGTAGTAACGGACTAGCGGGAGTCACAGATACGCAGTATTTT
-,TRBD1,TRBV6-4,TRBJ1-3,CASSEGQGGNTIYF,TGTGCCAGCAGTGAGGGACAGGGTGGAAACACCATATATTTT
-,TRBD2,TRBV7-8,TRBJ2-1,CASSLLSGSYNEQFF,TGTGCCAGCAGCTTACTTAGCGGGAGCTACAATGAGCAGTTCTTC
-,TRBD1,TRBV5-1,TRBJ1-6,CASSLEGTGGAHSPLHF,TGCGCCAGCAGCTTGGAAGGGACAGGGGGCGCCCACTCACCCCTCCACTTT
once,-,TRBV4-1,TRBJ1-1,CASSPRGGMNTEAFF,TGCGCCAGCAGCCCGCGCGGGGGCATGAACACTGAAGCTTTCTTT
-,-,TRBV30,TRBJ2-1,CAWSPAPSEQFF,TGTGCCTGGAGCCCCGCCCCCTCCGAGCAGTTCTTC
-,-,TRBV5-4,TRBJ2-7,CASSNHPGGGYEQYF,TGTGCCAGCAGCAATCACCCGGGTGGGGGCTACGAGCAGTACTTC
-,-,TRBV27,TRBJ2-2,CASSLLAGANTGELFF,TGTGCCAGCAGTTTATTGGCAGGGGCGAACACCGGGGAGCTGTTTTTT
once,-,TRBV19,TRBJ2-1,CASSIDIEVSPAYNEQFF,TGTGCCAGTAGTATAGATATTGAGGTCTCGCCGGCATACAATGAGCAGTTCTTC
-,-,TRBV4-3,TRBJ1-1,CASSQGVMNTEAFF,TGCGCCAGCAGCCAGGGGGTTATGAACACTGAAGCTTTCTTT
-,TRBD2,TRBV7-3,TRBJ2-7,CASSLTGLDSDEQYF,TGTGCCAGCAGCTTAACGGGACTAGATTCCGACGAGCAGTACTTC